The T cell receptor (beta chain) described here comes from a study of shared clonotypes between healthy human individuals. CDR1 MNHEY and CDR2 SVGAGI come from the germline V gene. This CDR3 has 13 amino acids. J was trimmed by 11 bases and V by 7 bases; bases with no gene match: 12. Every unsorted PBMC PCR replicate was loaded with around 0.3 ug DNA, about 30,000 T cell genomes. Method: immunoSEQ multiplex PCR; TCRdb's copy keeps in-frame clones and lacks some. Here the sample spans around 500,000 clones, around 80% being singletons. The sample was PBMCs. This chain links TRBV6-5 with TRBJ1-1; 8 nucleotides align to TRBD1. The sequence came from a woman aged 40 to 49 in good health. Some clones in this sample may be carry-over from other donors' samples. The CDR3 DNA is TGTGCCAGCACTCAACAGGGGGTGGGTTTTGCTTTCTTT. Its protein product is CASTQQGVGFAFF.